The 22 T cell receptor beta chains presented below share a single source sample, sequenced in a study of blood T cell repertoires in COVID-19. Sequencing used immunoSEQ multiplex PCR; TCRdb keeps in-frame clones, though not all of them. Found here are about 280,000 clones, approximately 89% of them singletons; the top ten hold 2.5% to 3%. The specimen was PBMCs or T cells enriched from blood (not recorded which). All receptors derive from a man aged 35 to 55 who had been exposed to COVID-19.

This sequence joins TRBV10-3 and TRBJ1-6; 10 bases align to TRBD1. There are 13 residues in the CDR3. The junction had 1 base not matched to a gene; V was cut back by 7 bases and J by 7 bases. Germline CDR1 reads ENHRY; CDR2 reads SYGVKD. CDR3 in DNA: TGTGCCATCAAGGGACAGGGGAATTCACCCCTCCACTTT. This sequence encodes CAIKGQGNSPLHF.

The rearrangement links TRBV2 to TRBJ2-7, with TRBD2 matching over 7 bases. Germline V CDR1 and CDR2: SNHLY, FYNNEI. Trimming at V came to 5 bases and at J to 11 bases, leaving 9 bases not matched to a gene. CDR3 length equals 12 residues. CDR3 sequence (DNA): TGTGCCAGCAGTCCCCTAGCGGCCGGGGAGTACTTC. Translation: CASSPLAAGEYF.

The chain recombines TRBV28 with TRBJ2-3, with D possibly TRBD2 on 5 matching bases. This CDR3 is built from 13 residues. CDR1 and CDR2 from the germline V gene are MDHEN and SYDVKM. V dropped 4 bases and J dropped 5 bases, with 10 bases sitting between them. The DNA for the CDR3 is TGTGCCAGCAGTTCCACTAGAAAAGATACGCAGTATTTT. It specifies CASSSTRKDTQYF.

J is TRBJ1-2 and V is TRBV28; 8 bases fit TRBD1. The V and J ends lost 6 bases and 0 bases, in that order; junction bases with no gene match: 3. Germline CDR1 is MDHEN and CDR2 is SYDVKM. The CDR3 contains 14 residues. In DNA, the CDR3 is TGTGCCAGCAGCCGACAGGGGACTAACTATGGCTACACCTTC. It yields the protein CASSRQGTNYGYTF.

The CDR3 protein is CASSLGGPPGPTDTQYF. For the CDR3, the DNA is TGTGCCAGCAGCTTGGGGGGGCCACCGGGTCCGACAGATACGCAGTATTTT. The rearrangement joins TRBV7-9 to TRBJ2-3; possibly TRBD2 for D (7 bases). This CDR3 comprises 17 residues. Germline V gene data show CDR1 as SEHNR and CDR2 as FQNEAQ (reference sequence). The ends were cut back, 3 bases at V and 3 bases at J, with 19 bases in the middle.

This clone was counted a single time. CDR3 in amino acids: CASNVGGNTEAFF. In nucleotides, the CDR3 is TGTGCCAGCAATGTAGGGGGGAACACTGAAGCTTTCTTT. The rearrangement joins TRBV6-5 to TRBJ1-1, with D possibly matching TRBD1 (6 bases). V lost 7 bases to trimming and J lost 1 base, with 10 bases between them. The CDR3 runs to 13 residues. CDR1 is MNHEY, CDR2 SVGAGI, per germline.

About this clone itself: Other DNA sequences in the same sample also yield this CDR3. Here the CDR3 DNA reads TGTGCCAGCAGTTGGACAGGGGGCGGCTACACCTTC. Translating gives CASSWTGGGYTF. V is TRBV28 and J is TRBJ1-2; 11 bases fit TRBD1. The CDR3 extends over 12 amino acids. Germline assignment: CDR1 MDHEN and CDR2 SYDVKM. With V trimmed by 4 bases and J by 8 bases, 0 bases remained unmatched.

This rearrangement joins TRBV11-2 to TRBJ1-1; D is possibly TRBD1 (5 bases). CDR3 size: 13 residues. Germline CDR1 SGHAT, CDR2 FQNNGV. The ends were cut back, 4 bases at V and 4 bases at J, with 10 bases in the middle. CDR3 loop: CASSSDSGTEAFF. The CDR3 DNA is TGTGCCAGCAGCTCAGACAGCGGCACTGAAGCTTTCTTT.

This sequence joins TRBV30 and TRBJ1-6, with D uncertain. CDR1 GTSNPN and CDR2 SVGIG come from the germline V gene (reference sequence). The CDR3 extends over 18 amino acids. The V end lost 0 bases, the J end lost 0 bases, and 15 bases lay between the germline ends. The CDR3 bases are TGTGCCTGGAGTGTGACGAGGTCCTTGAGCTCCTATAATTCACCCCTCCACTTT. It yields the protein CAWSVTRSLSSYNSPLHF. Supplemented by reference TRBV30 and TRBJ1-6, the full variable domain reads SQTIHQWPATLVQPVGSPLSLECTVEGTSNPNLYWYRQAAGRGLQLLFYSVGIGQISSEVPQNLSASRPQDRQFILSSKKLLLSDSGFYLCAWSVTRSLSSYNSPLHFGNGTRLTVT.

V usage is TRBV29-1 and J usage is TRBJ1-2; D uncertain. This CDR3 comprises 13 residues. In germline, CDR1 is SQVTM, CDR2 ANQGSEA. The CDR3 protein is CLARRTDNYGYTF. The CDR3 coding sequence is TGCCTAGCCCGCAGGACTGATAACTATGGCTACACCTTC.

The chain couples TRBV6-5 to TRBJ1-2; D possibly corresponds to TRBD1 (5 bases). V was pared by 5 bases and J by 7 bases, with 11 bases between. Germline CDR1 is MNHEY and CDR2 is SVGAGI. This CDR3 has 12 residues. The CDR3 spells CASSPGSSGYTF. Here the CDR3 DNA reads TGTGCCAGCAGTCCAGGGTCCTCTGGCTACACCTTC.

The chain employs TRBV21-1 and TRBJ2-7; the table assigns TRBD1, which was not confirmed against the DNA. TRBV21-1 is assigned pseudogene status. The CDR3 totals 19 residues. CDR3 protein: CERHKTGVLVLATFYEQYF. In nucleotides, the CDR3 is TGTGAAAGACACAAAACAGGGGTTCTGGTTTTGGCGACTTTCTACGAGCAGTACTTC.

The gene calls are TRBV10-3 and TRBJ1-6, with TRBD1 identical over 7 bases. The V segment lost 4 bases and the J segment 11 bases; nucleotides outside the gene matches: 5. Germline V CDR1 and CDR2: ENHRY, SYGVKD. The CDR3 has 13 amino acids. Here the CDR3 DNA reads TGTGCCATCAGTGGAGACAGGGTGGCACCCCTCCACTTT. It specifies CAISGDRVAPLHF.

The V call is TRBV13, the J call TRBJ1-2, with D possibly TRBD1 on 5 matching bases. Trimming shortened V by 5 bases and J by 4 bases, and 14 bases separated the two germline ends. CDR1 and CDR2 from the germline V gene are PRHDT and FYEKMQ (reference sequence). CDR3 length: 14 residues. CDR3 nucleotides: TGTGCCAGCAGCCAGGGACTTAGCGGCTATGGCTACACCTTC. The encoded protein is CASSQGLSGYGYTF. Complete variable domain (other parts from reference TRBV13 and TRBJ1-2): AAGVIQSPRHLIKEKRETATLKCYPIPRHDTVYWYQQGPGQDPQFLISFYEKMQSDKGSIPDRFSAQQFSDYHSELNMSSLELGDSALYFCASSQGLSGYGYTFGSGTRLTVV.

The chain links TRBV19 to TRBJ1-1, with 8 bases fitting TRBD1. The V gene's germline CDR1 is LNHDA and CDR2 SQIVND (reference sequence). This CDR3 has 16 amino acids. Losses at the gene ends were 3 bases for V and 1 base for J; bases not matched to a gene: 7. The CDR3, as DNA: TGTGCCAGTAGTATTGACGACAGGGGCCGGAACACTGAAGCTTTCTTT. It translates to CASSIDDRGRNTEAFF.

V usage is TRBV6-4 and J usage is TRBJ2-1, with 9 bases aligning to TRBD2. Germline CDR1 MRHNA, CDR2 SNTAGT. CDR3 size: 15 residues. J lost 3 bases, V lost 0 bases, and 0 bases had no gene match. The CDR3 bases are TGTGCCAGCAGTGACTCAGCGGGAGGCTACAATGAGCAGTTCTTC. Translating it yields CASSDSAGGYNEQFF.

The chain uses TRBV2 and TRBJ1-5; the D is unclear. With 2 bases removed from V and 6 bases from J, the gap between germline ends came to 5 bases. Looked up from germline, CDR1 is SNHLY and CDR2 is FYNNEI. The CDR3 spans 12 residues. CDR3 region: CASSESVQPQHF. DNA for the CDR3: TGTGCCAGCAGTGAATCGGTTCAGCCCCAGCATTTT.

The V and J genes are TRBV11-2 and TRBJ2-2, with D uncertain. CDR1 SGHAT and CDR2 FQNNGV come from the germline V gene. The V end was cut by 1 base, the J end by 10 bases, with 13 bases between. The CDR3 covers 14 residues. The CDR3 is CASSLGQATAELFF. The CDR3 DNA follows: TGTGCCAGCAGCTTAGGGCAGGCAACTGCGGAGCTGTTTTTT.

The chain has TRBV5-1 and TRBJ1-1, with D possibly matching TRBD1 (5 bases). Germline V gives CDR1 SGHRS, CDR2 YFSETQ. V lost 4 bases to trimming and J lost 8 bases, with 9 bases between them. This CDR3 is built from 11 residues. In DNA, the CDR3 is TGCGCCAGCAGCCTCGACAGAGAAGCTTTCTTT. It codes for CASSLDREAFF. The complete variable domain, with remaining parts taken from reference TRBV5-1 and TRBJ1-1, reads KAGVTQTPRYLIKTRGQQVTLSCSPISGHRSVSWYQQTPGQGLQFLFEYFSETQRNKGNFPGRFSGRQFSNSRSEMNVSTLELGDSALYLCASSLDREAFFGQGTRLTVV.

The chain combines TRBV24-1 with TRBJ2-2; 10 bases match TRBD2. V shed 0 bases, J shed 2 bases, and the junction held 2 bases outside the gene matches. Germline V gives CDR1 KGHDR, CDR2 SFDVKD. The CDR3 consists of 17 residues. This chain's CDR3 is CATSDLTSGTNTGELFF. The CDR3 nucleotides are TGTGCCACCAGTGATTTGACTAGCGGGACAAACACCGGGGAGCTGTTTTTT.

This sequence joins TRBV28 and TRBJ2-5, with 9 bases lining up with TRBD1. Trimming at V came to 6 bases and at J to 6 bases, leaving 5 bases not matched to a gene. The CDR3 consists of 13 residues. Looked up from germline, CDR1 is MDHEN and CDR2 is SYDVKM. The CDR3 DNA reads TGTGCCAGCAGCGCGGGACAGGGAAAGACCCAGTACTTC. As protein: CASSAGQGKTQYF.

CDR3 in DNA: TGTGCCAGCAGCCCCCCCTTATTGAACACTGAAGCTTTCTTT. Translation gives CASSPPLLNTEAFF. This chain uses TRBV7-9 with TRBJ1-1; D gene unclear. Per germline, CDR1 SEHNR and CDR2 FQNEAQ (reference sequence). The germline V and J ends were trimmed by 5 bases and 0 bases, with 10 bases remaining between them. The CDR3 contains 14 residues.